The rows below give T cell receptor beta chains drawn from one sample of a study of cytotoxic CD8 clonotypes in ibrutinib-treated CLL. Profiled with immunoSEQ multiplex PCR; TCRdb holds only in-frame clones, not every one. The top ten hold less than 6% of the sample, which has roughly 170,000 clones, under 90% seen once. Here the sequenced sample was PBMCs, taken after 24 months of ibrutinib treatment. These TCRs come from a human donor with chronic lymphocytic leukemia. CDR3s include the opening cysteine and the closing phenylalanine or tryptophan. D genes are given only for firm matches. Clone size is stated in some rows and not others, as once, few, many or a class when expanded.

cdr3_aa	cdr3_nt	clone_size	j_call	v_call	d_call
CASSSGRVNYGYTF	TGTGCCAGCAGCTCTGGCCGGGTGAACTATGGCTACACCTTC	-	TRBJ1-2	TRBV7-9	-
CSALLFGYTF	TGCAGTGCCCTACTTTTTGGCTACACCTTC	-	TRBJ1-2	TRBV20-1	-
CASSLVYGRQETQYF	TGTGCCAGCAGCTTAGTCTATGGTCGCCAAGAGACCCAGTACTTC	-	TRBJ2-5	TRBV7-3	-
CASSYPNSPLHF	TGTGCCAGCAGCTACCCTAATTCACCCCTCCACTTT	-	TRBJ1-6	TRBV7-2	-
CASSIDPQGAYEQYF	TGTGCCAGTAGTATAGATCCGCAGGGAGCCTACGAGCAGTACTTC	few	TRBJ2-7	TRBV19	-
CASSPDTGVFEQYF	TGCGCCAGCAGCCCGGACACCGGAGTTTTCGAGCAGTACTTC	-	TRBJ2-7	TRBV5-1	-
CASSPDKYGYTF	TGTGCCAGCAGCCCCGACAAGTATGGCTACACCTTC	-	TRBJ1-2	TRBV7-3	-
CASRPGTYGYTF	TGTGCCAGCAGACCCGGGACCTATGGCTACACCTTC	-	TRBJ1-2	TRBV6-5	-
CASSTRTGSTEAFF	TGTGCCAGCAGCACGAGGACAGGGAGCACTGAAGCTTTCTTT	-	TRBJ1-1	TRBV7-8	TRBD1
CASSPGGTGDYEQYF	TGTGCCAGCAGTCCTGGGGGGACAGGGGACTACGAGCAGTACTTC	-	TRBJ2-7	TRBV2	TRBD1
CASRTFAVSEQYF	TGTGCCAGCAGGACGTTCGCGGTATCCGAGCAGTACTTC	once	TRBJ2-7	TRBV27	-
CASLRQGRSQPQHF	TGTGCCAGTCTCCGACAGGGGAGGAGTCAGCCCCAGCATTTT	once	TRBJ1-5	TRBV19	TRBD1
CASSLTGGEKLFF	TGTGCCAGCAGCTTAACTGGTGGGGAAAAACTGTTTTTT	-	TRBJ1-4	TRBV7-2	-
CASSQVQGRSYNEQFF	TGCGCCAGCAGCCAAGTCCAGGGAAGATCCTACAATGAGCAGTTCTTC	-	TRBJ2-1	TRBV4-1	-
CASSGGVSTDTQYF	TGTGCCAGCTCCGGGGGGGTGAGCACAGATACGCAGTATTTT	-	TRBJ2-3	TRBV6-6	TRBD2
CASSPGLGSGANVLTF	TGTGCCAGCAGCCCTGGTCTTGGCTCTGGGGCCAACGTCCTGACTTTC	-	TRBJ2-6	TRBV11-3	-
CASSLGGPLHF	TGTGCCAGTAGCCTAGGGGGACCCCTCCACTTT	-	TRBJ1-6	TRBV19	-
CASSLASSYEQYF	TGTGCCAGCAGTTTAGCTAGCTCCTACGAGCAGTACTTC	-	TRBJ2-7	TRBV28	-
CATSSPQVATEAFF	TGTGCCACCAGCAGTCCCCAGGTGGCCACTGAAGCTTTCTTT	-	TRBJ1-1	TRBV15	-
CASSLSGRPWNQPQHF	TGTGCCAGCAGTTTATCGGGCAGACCTTGGAATCAGCCCCAGCATTTT	-	TRBJ1-5	TRBV28	-
CAWKMTGTRSTDTQYF	TGTGCCTGGAAAATGACCGGGACTAGAAGCACAGATACGCAGTATTTT	-	TRBJ2-3	TRBV30	TRBD2
CASSLRVDRGEETQYF	TGTGCCAGCAGCTTAAGAGTCGACAGGGGGGAAGAGACCCAGTACTTC	-	TRBJ2-5	TRBV7-9	TRBD1
CASSSRTGAQPQHF	TGTGCCAGCAGCTCCCGGACAGGGGCTCAGCCCCAGCATTTT	-	TRBJ1-5	TRBV7-8	TRBD1
CASSLRGAEAFF	TGCGCCAGCAGCCTGAGGGGTGCTGAAGCTTTCTTT	-	TRBJ1-1	TRBV5-1	-
CASSGGLAGRVQETQYF	TGCGCCAGCAGCGGGGGGCTAGCGGGGAGGGTTCAAGAGACCCAGTACTTC	-	TRBJ2-5	TRBV5-1	TRBD2
CAWSPDRVSTEAFF	TGTGCCTGGAGTCCCGACAGGGTTAGCACTGAAGCTTTCTTT	-	TRBJ1-1	TRBV30	TRBD1
CASSLSTGGGKYGYTF	TGTGCCAGCAGCTTGAGTACAGGGGGCGGGAAGTATGGCTACACCTTC	-	TRBJ1-2	TRBV5-5	TRBD1
CASTDSVNYGYTF	TGTGCCAGCACCGACAGCGTTAACTATGGCTACACCTTC	-	TRBJ1-2	TRBV6-5	-
CASSQDDKAAYGYTF	TGTGCCAGCAGCCAAGATGATAAGGCAGCCTATGGCTACACCTTC	-	TRBJ1-2	TRBV4-2	-
CASSFVGGTYGYTF	TGCGCCAGCAGCTTCGTCGGGGGTACCTATGGCTACACCTTC	-	TRBJ1-2	TRBV5-1	-
CASSRTDTGNTIYF	TGTGCCAGCAGCCGGACAGACACTGGAAACACCATATATTTT	-	TRBJ1-3	TRBV2	-
CASSLQVPLEQYF	TGTGCCAGCAGTCTACAGGTCCCCCTCGAGCAGTACTTC	once	TRBJ2-7	TRBV28	-
CASTGTSWKTQYF	TGCGCCAGCACAGGGACTAGCTGGAAGACCCAGTACTTC	-	TRBJ2-5	TRBV10-1	TRBD2
CASSLGQGVIYEQYF	TGTGCCAGCAGCTTGGGCCAGGGGGTAATCTACGAGCAGTACTTC	-	TRBJ2-7	TRBV5-5	TRBD1
CAWSRIANTEAFF	TGTGCCTGGAGCCGCATAGCGAACACTGAAGCTTTCTTT	-	TRBJ1-1	TRBV30	-
CASSSPAEAFF	TGTGCCAGCAGCTCACCCGCTGAAGCTTTCTTT	-	TRBJ1-1	TRBV9	-
CAFYRARTDTQYF	TGTGCCTTTTACCGGGCCCGCACAGATACACAGTATTTT	once	TRBJ2-3	TRBV30	-
CASSSSDGNSYNEQFF	TGTGCCAGCAGCTCATCGGACGGGAACTCCTACAATGAGCAGTTCTTC	-	TRBJ2-1	TRBV7-8	-
CASSPPPRKLFF	TGCGCCAGCAGTCCCCCCCCGAGGAAGCTGTTTTTT	-	TRBJ1-4	TRBV23-1	-
CASSLRRTGISGANVLTF	TGTGCCAGCAGCTTGAGACGGACGGGTATCTCTGGGGCCAACGTCCTGACTTTC	-	TRBJ2-6	TRBV11-1	-
CAWSASYYEQYF	TGTGCCTGGAGTGCCTCCTATTACGAGCAGTACTTC	-	TRBJ2-7	TRBV30	-
CASSAYKDISGELFF	TGTGCCAGCAGTGCCTACAAGGATATCAGCGGGGAGCTGTTTTTT	-	TRBJ2-2	TRBV2	-